These 16 T cell receptor beta chains were all obtained from the same sample, sequenced in a study of blood T cell repertoires in COVID-19 (dated by TCRdb to 2018 to 2021). The library was built by means of the immunoSEQ multiplex PCR assay. The clones in this table, taken by TCRdb from immuneACCESS, are in-frame only. Not every clone is retained; where verified, under half of the shortfall comes from an unresolved V gene, and the cause of the rest is unknown. This sample holds some 120,000 clones; 80% were observed only once. The ten largest make up under 2.5% of the sample. The sample was peripheral blood. The receptors come from a man aged 65 to 85 with acute or convalescent COVID-19.

This chain joins TRBV12-5 and TRBJ2-1, with D perhaps TRBD2 (6 bases). V dropped 7 bases and J dropped 7 bases, with 17 bases sitting between them. Germline V CDR1 and CDR2: LGHNT, FRNRAP. The CDR3 consists of 14 residues. The CDR3 region is CASANGGGLNEQFF. The CDR3 DNA is TGTGCTAGTGCCAACGGGGGTGGGTTGAATGAGCAGTTCTTC.

This clone was detected once. The V and J genes are TRBV24-1 and TRBJ1-4; 8 bases are shared with TRBD1. Germline V gives CDR1 KGHDR, CDR2 SFDVKD. Trimming at V came to 4 bases and at J to 0 bases, leaving 3 bases not matched to a gene. The CDR3 has 16 amino acids. The CDR3 DNA is TGTGCCACCAGTGACCCGACAGGGGCAACTAATGAAAAACTGTTTTTT. Its protein is CATSDPTGATNEKLFF.

The chain joins TRBV19 to TRBJ1-3; D unresolved. The CDR3 has 16 residues. Germline CDR1 and CDR2: LNHDA and SQIVND (reference sequence). The V end lost 3 bases, the J end lost 0 bases, and 12 bases lay between the germline ends. The CDR3 coding sequence is TGTGCCAGTAGTATCGACCGGGGATCCTCTGGAAACACCATATATTTT. This encodes CASSIDRGSSGNTIYF.

The rearrangement uses TRBV18 and TRBJ2-3; 8 nucleotides line up with TRBD2. Germline V gene lookup returns CDR1 KGHSH and CDR2 LQKENI. The CDR3 sequence is 15 residues long. V trimming: 3 bases; J trimming: 4 bases; junction bases outside the gene matches: 6. As DNA, the CDR3 is TGTGCCAGCTCACCTGGACTAGCTGGGCCAGATACGCAGTATTTT. Its translation is CASSPGLAGPDTQYF. Complete variable domain (other parts from reference TRBV18 and TRBJ2-3): NAGVMQNPRHLVRRRGQEARLRCSPMKGHSHVYWYRQLPEEGLKFMVYLQKENIIDESGMPKERFSAEFPKEGPSILRIQQVVRGDSAAYFCASSPGLAGPDTQYFGPGTRLTVL.

The V gene is TRBV9, the J gene TRBJ2-2; the match to TRBD2 covers 8 bases. V lost 0 bases, J lost 4 bases, and 5 bases stayed unmatched. The CDR3 loop spans 16 amino acids. Germline loops: CDR1 SGDLS, CDR2 YYNGEE. The CDR3 nucleotides read TGTGCCAGCAGCGTAGTGGCGGGGGGAGGCACCGGGGAGCTGTTTTTT. This translates into CASSVVAGGGTGELFF.

The CDR3 is CASSYERSANYGYTF. CDR3 coding DNA: TGTGCCAGCAGTTACGAGAGATCCGCTAACTATGGCTACACCTTC. The rearrangement uses TRBV6-5 and TRBJ1-2, with no clear D. The V and J ends lost 2 bases and 0 bases respectively, with 10 bases between them. The CDR3 sequence is 15 residues long. The germline gives CDR1 MNHEY, CDR2 SVGAGI.

This clone was seen a single time. The chain couples TRBV2 to TRBJ1-3; the match to TRBD1 covers 7 bases. The CDR3 runs 14 residues. V lost 7 bases to trimming and J lost 0 bases; unmatched junction nucleotides: 3. Germline values: CDR1 SNHLY, CDR2 FYNNEI. The CDR3 region has the DNA TGTGCCAGCATGAGGGACAGCTCTGGAAACACCATATATTTT. Amino acid sequence: CASMRDSSGNTIYF.

The gene calls are TRBV5-8 and TRBJ1-1, with D possibly being TRBD1 (5 bases). V lost 4 bases, J lost 3 bases, and 16 bases lay in between. The CDR3 loop spans 15 amino acids. The germline CDR1 and CDR2 sequences are SGHTS and YDEGEE. The DNA of the CDR3 is TGTGCCAGCAGCCCGGGGGGGACCCGAGACACTGAAGCTTTCTTT. Protein sequence: CASSPGGTRDTEAFF. The complete variable domain, with remaining parts taken from reference TRBV5-8 and TRBJ1-1, reads EAGVTQSPTHLIKTRGQQATLRCSPISGHTSVYWYQQALGLGLQFLLWYDEGEERNRGNFPPRFSGRQFPNYSSELNVNALELEDSALYLCASSPGGTRDTEAFFGQGTRLTVV.

The chain recombines TRBV27 with TRBJ2-3; TRBD1 matches 9 bases. The CDR3 totals 14 residues. CDR1 and CDR2 (germline): MNHEY, SMNVEV (reference sequence). The V and J ends lost 7 bases and 4 bases, in that order; junction bases with no gene match: 6. The CDR3 is CASTRDRVSDTQYF. The CDR3, as DNA: TGTGCCAGCACTCGGGACAGGGTCTCAGATACGCAGTATTTT.

The chain employs TRBV5-4 and TRBJ1-2; 8 bases match TRBD1. The CDR3 contains 14 residues. The V segment lost 4 bases and the J segment 3 bases; nucleotides outside the gene matches: 5. The germline CDR1 and CDR2 sequences are SGHNT and YYREEE (reference sequence). The CDR3 spells CASSGTGSDYGYTF. The CDR3 DNA follows: TGTGCCAGCAGCGGGACAGGTTCGGACTATGGCTACACCTTC.

The chain employs TRBV4-1 and TRBJ1-6; D is unclear. The V gene's germline CDR1 is MGHRA and CDR2 YSYEKL. V was cut by 0 bases and J by 7 bases, with 19 bases left in between. CDR3 size: 18 residues. DNA of the CDR3: TGCGCCAGCAGCCAAGATCCTACCGGGCTCGGACTGAATTCACCCCTCCACTTT. It is translated as CASSQDPTGLGLNSPLHF.

The V call is TRBV5-1, the J call TRBJ2-2, with 7 bases aligning to TRBD2. The CDR3 consists of 16 residues. CDR1 SGHRS and CDR2 YFSETQ come from the germline V gene. The V segment lost 6 bases and the J segment 1 base; nucleotides outside the gene matches: 9. CDR3 region: CASTLRGRGNTGELFF. The CDR3 DNA is TGCGCCAGCACCCTCCGGGGGAGGGGGAACACCGGGGAGCTGTTTTTT.

The genes are TRBV19 and TRBJ1-3, with 7 bases that match TRBD1. The CDR3 length is 14 residues. Looked up from germline, CDR1 is LNHDA and CDR2 is SQIVND (reference sequence). J gave up 5 bases and V 2 bases, and 3 bases lay outside the gene matches. CDR3 amino acids: CASSISGGRNTIYF. DNA for the CDR3: TGTGCCAGTAGTATATCAGGGGGTAGAAACACCATATATTTT.

This rearrangement joins TRBV10-3 to TRBJ2-1; 12 nucleotides align to TRBD2. Trimming removed 5 bases from V and 0 bases from J; junction bases left unmatched: 5. Germline V gene lookup returns CDR1 ENHRY and CDR2 SYGVKD. The CDR3 spans 17 residues. The CDR3 sequence: CAISQTSGGSSYNEQFF. In nucleotides, the CDR3 is TGTGCCATCAGTCAGACTAGCGGGGGAAGCTCCTACAATGAGCAGTTCTTC.

The chain is built from TRBV5-1 and TRBJ2-1; D is perhaps TRBD1 (5 bases). This CDR3 contains 16 residues. Germline V gene data show CDR1 as SGHRS and CDR2 as YFSETQ. Trimming took off 1 base at V and 2 bases at J, with 13 bases between the two ends. The CDR3 reads CASSLRGRGAYNEQFF. Here the CDR3 DNA reads TGCGCCAGCAGCTTGAGGGGCCGTGGGGCCTACAATGAGCAGTTCTTC.

A single count supports this clone. V is TRBV18 and J is TRBJ2-7; tentative D call: TRBD1 (5 bases). This CDR3 region has 13 residues. V shed 6 bases and J shed 5 bases, with 14 bases lying between them. Germline CDR1 KGHSH, CDR2 LQKENI. CDR3 in amino acids: CASSQSGNNEQYF. CDR3 nucleotide sequence: TGTGCCAGCTCGCAGTCAGGGAACAACGAGCAGTACTTC.